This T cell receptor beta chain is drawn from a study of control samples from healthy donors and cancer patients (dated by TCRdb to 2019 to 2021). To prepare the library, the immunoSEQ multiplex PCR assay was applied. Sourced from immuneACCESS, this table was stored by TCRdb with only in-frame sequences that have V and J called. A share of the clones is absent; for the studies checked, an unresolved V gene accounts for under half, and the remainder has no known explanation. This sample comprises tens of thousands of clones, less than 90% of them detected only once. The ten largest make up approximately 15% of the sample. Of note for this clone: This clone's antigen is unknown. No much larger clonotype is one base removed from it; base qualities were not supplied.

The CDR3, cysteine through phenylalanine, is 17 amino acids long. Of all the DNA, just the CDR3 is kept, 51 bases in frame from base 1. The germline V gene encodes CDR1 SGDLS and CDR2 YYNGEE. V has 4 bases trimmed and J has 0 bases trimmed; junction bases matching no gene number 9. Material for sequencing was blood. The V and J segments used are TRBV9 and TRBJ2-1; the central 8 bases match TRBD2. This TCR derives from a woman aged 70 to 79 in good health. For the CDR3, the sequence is CASSPRLAKSSYNEQFF. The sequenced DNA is TGTGCCAGCAGCCCCCGACTAGCGAAGAGCTCCTACAATGAGCAGTTCTTC.